This T cell receptor beta chain was profiled in a study of T cell responses to AZD1222 COVID-19 vaccine. Profiling relied on immunoSEQ multiplex PCR, and the TCRdb table lists in-frame clones only, not all of them. Of some 120,000 clones listed, around 85% are singletons. Findings and caveats of the study: The donor group comprised mostly white British people and more females; the analysis possibly underestimated clonal diversity.

The CDR3 is made up of 16 amino acids. V was shortened by 2 bases and J by 4 bases, with 17 bases between the two germline ends. A note on this clone: Its specificity is not known.

V usage is TRBV23-1 and J usage is TRBJ1-2; maybe TRBD1 (6 bases). TRBV23-1 is noted as an ORF with a role that remains uncertain. The sequence derives from an adult in good health. Sequencing used peripheral blood, obtained on day 0 of AZD1222 vaccination. The CDR3: CASSQRWQGYPYGYTF. CDR3 sequence (DNA): TGCGCCAGCAGTCAAAGGTGGCAGGGGTACCCCTATGGCTACACCTTC.